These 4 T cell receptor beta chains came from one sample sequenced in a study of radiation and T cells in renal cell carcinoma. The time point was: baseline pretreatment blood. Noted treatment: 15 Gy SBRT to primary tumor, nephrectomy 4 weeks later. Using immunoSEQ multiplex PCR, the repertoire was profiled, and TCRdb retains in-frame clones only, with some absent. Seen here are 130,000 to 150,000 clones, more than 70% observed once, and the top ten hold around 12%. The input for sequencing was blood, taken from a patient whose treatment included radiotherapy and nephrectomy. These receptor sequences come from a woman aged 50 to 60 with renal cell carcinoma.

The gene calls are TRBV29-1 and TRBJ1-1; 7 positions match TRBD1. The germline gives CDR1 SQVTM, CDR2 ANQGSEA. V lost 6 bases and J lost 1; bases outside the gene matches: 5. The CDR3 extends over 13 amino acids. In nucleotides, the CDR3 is TGCAGCGTCGAGACAGGGCCGAACACTGAAGCTTTCTTT. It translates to CSVETGPNTEAFF.

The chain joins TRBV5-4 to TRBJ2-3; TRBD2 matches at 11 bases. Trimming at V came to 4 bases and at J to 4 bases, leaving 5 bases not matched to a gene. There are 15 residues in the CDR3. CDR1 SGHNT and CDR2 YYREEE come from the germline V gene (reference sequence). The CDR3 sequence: CASSVLAGEADTQYF. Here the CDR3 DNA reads TGTGCCAGCAGCGTACTAGCGGGGGAAGCAGATACGCAGTATTTT.

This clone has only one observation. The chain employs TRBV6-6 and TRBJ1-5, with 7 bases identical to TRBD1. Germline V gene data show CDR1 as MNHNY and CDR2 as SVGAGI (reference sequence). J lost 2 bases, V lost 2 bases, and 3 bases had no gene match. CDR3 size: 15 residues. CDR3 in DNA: TGTGCCAGCAGTTACGGGACAGCGCGCAATCAGCCCCAGCATTTT. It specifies CASSYGTARNQPQHF.

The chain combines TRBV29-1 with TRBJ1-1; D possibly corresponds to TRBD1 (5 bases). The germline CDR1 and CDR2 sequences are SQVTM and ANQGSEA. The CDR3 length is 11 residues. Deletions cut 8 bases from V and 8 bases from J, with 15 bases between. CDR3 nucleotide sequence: TGCAGCACCCACACTCGGGGCGAAGCTTTCTTT. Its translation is CSTHTRGEAFF.